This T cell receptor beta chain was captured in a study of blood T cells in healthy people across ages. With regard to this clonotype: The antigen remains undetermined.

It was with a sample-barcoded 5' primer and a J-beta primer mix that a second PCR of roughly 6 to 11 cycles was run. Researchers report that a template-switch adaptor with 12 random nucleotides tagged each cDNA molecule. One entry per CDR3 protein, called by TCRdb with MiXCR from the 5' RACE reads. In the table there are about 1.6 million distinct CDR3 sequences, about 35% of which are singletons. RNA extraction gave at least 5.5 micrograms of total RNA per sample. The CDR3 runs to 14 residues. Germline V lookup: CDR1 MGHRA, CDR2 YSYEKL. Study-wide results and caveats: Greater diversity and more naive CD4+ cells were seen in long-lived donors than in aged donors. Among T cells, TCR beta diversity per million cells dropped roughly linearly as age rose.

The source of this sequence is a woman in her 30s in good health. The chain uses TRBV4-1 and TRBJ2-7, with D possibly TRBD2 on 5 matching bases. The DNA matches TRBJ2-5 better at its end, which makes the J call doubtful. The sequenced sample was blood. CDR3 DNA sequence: TGCGCCAGCATTCAATCCACAGTTAGCGCGACCCAGTACTTC. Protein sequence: CASIQSTVSATQYF.